This paragraph reports one T cell receptor (beta chain). Profiled with immunoSEQ multiplex PCR; TCRdb holds only in-frame clones, not every one. The sample has approximately 140,000 clones, approximately 90% seen once. The V segment lost 7 bases and the J segment 7 bases; nucleotides outside the gene matches: 9. The CDR3 runs 15 residues. The germline CDR1 and CDR2 sequences are SQVTM and ANQGSEA. This record comes from a study of T cell responses to AZD1222 COVID-19 vaccine. The rearrangement uses TRBV29-1 and TRBJ2-1, with 14 nucleotides matching TRBD2. Source: peripheral blood, taken on day 0 of AZD1222 vaccination. The receptor was isolated from an adult in good health. This CDR3 is CSALFRLAGGNEQFF. The CDR3 DNA reads TGCAGCGCGCTATTTCGACTAGCGGGGGGGAATGAGCAGTTCTTC.